Presented here are 22 T cell receptor beta chains from one specimen sequenced in a study of blood T cell repertoires in COVID-19. Clones were read by immunoSEQ multiplex PCR, and TCRdb kept only the in-frame ones, dropping some. The table includes about 250,000 clones, approximately 86% detected once. The specimen sequenced was peripheral blood. These receptors all come from a woman aged 25-40 years with acute or convalescent COVID-19.

The rearrangement joins TRBV3-1 (or the pseudogene TRBV3-2) to TRBJ2-3; TRBD2 is a possible D gene (6 bases). V was shortened by 5 bases and J by 0 bases, with 15 bases between the two germline ends. Germline-derived CDR1 and CDR2 are LGHDT and YNNKEL (reference sequence). The CDR3 spans 16 residues. The CDR3 sequence: CASSVIAVSSTDTQYF. CDR3 sequence (DNA): TGTGCCAGCAGCGTCATAGCGGTTTCTAGCACAGATACGCAGTATTTT.

The chain has TRBV4-3 and TRBJ2-1, with no clear D. The CDR3 has 14 amino acids. V was clipped by 1 base and J by 5 bases, with 9 bases between them. In germline, CDR1 is LGHNA, CDR2 YSLEER. The CDR3 here is CASSQGATHNEQFF. CDR3 nucleotides: TGCGCCAGCAGCCAAGGGGCAACGCACAATGAGCAGTTCTTC.

The rearrangement uses TRBV18 and TRBJ2-5, with 8 positions matching TRBD2. The ends lost 6 bases at V and 2 bases at J; junction bases unmatched: 5. Germline CDR1 and CDR2: KGHSH and LQKENI. This CDR3 is built from 14 residues. The CDR3 DNA reads as TGTGCCAGCTCCGAATCGGGGGGGCAAGAGACCCAGTACTTC. Translation gives CASSESGGQETQYF.

The chain employs TRBV6-5 and TRBJ1-1; no firm D call. The CDR3 runs to 12 residues. Looked up from germline, CDR1 is MNHEY and CDR2 is SVGAGI. Trimming left V 4 bases short and J 6 bases short, with 9 bases between. The DNA for the CDR3 is TGTGCCAGCAGTTCACCGGTTGCTGAAGCTTTCTTT. It translates to CASSSPVAEAFF.

The J gene is TRBJ1-5, the V gene TRBV25-1; the D is unclear. The germline CDR1 and CDR2 sequences are MGHDK and SYGVNS. The CDR3 covers 15 residues. V was trimmed by 3 bases and J by 3 bases, leaving 12 bases between them. CDR3 sequence (DNA): TGTGCCAGCAGTGACGGTCGTACAGTCAATCAGCCCCAGCATTTT. It specifies CASSDGRTVNQPQHF. Full variable domain (missing parts from reference TRBV25-1 and TRBJ1-5): EADIYQTPRYLVIGTGKKITLECSQTMGHDKMYWYQQDPGMELHLIHYSYGVNSTEKGDLSSESTVSRIRTEHFPLTLESARPSHTSQYLCASSDGRTVNQPQHFGDGTRLSIL.

The chain uses TRBV19 and TRBJ1-3, with TRBD1 matching 9 bases. This CDR3 is built from 17 residues. V trimming: 5 bases; J trimming: 0 bases; junction bases outside the gene matches: 8. Germline V CDR1 and CDR2: LNHDA, SQIVND (reference sequence). CDR3 coding DNA: TGTGCCAGTAGTTCCCTCCGGGACAGGGCCTCTGGAAACACCATATATTTT. Protein product: CASSSLRDRASGNTIYF.

This sequence joins TRBV10-3 and TRBJ1-5, with a weak D call TRBD1 (6 bases). The CDR3 covers 17 residues. Looked up from germline, CDR1 is ENHRY and CDR2 is SYGVKD. Trimming took 2 bases from V and 3 from J, leaving 17 bases between them. In nucleotides, the CDR3 is TGTGCCATCAGTGAGGCAGGGGAGCAGGGTAACAATCAGCCCCAGCATTTT. It translates to CAISEAGEQGNNQPQHF.

The chain carries TRBV10-1 and TRBJ2-7, with 8 nucleotides matching TRBD1. CDR1 is WNHNN and CDR2 is SYGVQD in the germline V gene (reference sequence). The CDR3 has 14 amino acids. Trimming cost V 6 bases and J 4 bases; bases outside gene matches: 8. The CDR3 coding sequence is TGCGCCAGCAGCGTAGGACAGGGTGGTTACGAGCAGTACTTC. The encoded protein is CASSVGQGGYEQYF.

The chain carries TRBV4-3 and TRBJ2-7; 11 bases are shared with TRBD1. The germline CDR1 and CDR2 sequences are LGHNA and YSLEER. The CDR3 totals 15 residues. Unmatched junction bases numbered 7, after V lost 4 bases and J lost 5 bases. CDR3 protein: CASSPGQGVPHEQYF. The CDR3 DNA reads as TGCGCCAGCAGCCCGGGACAGGGGGTTCCCCACGAGCAGTACTTC.

The rearrangement joins TRBV9 to TRBJ1-3; TRBD1 is a possible D gene (5 bases). The germline V gene encodes CDR1 SGDLS and CDR2 YYNGEE. The CDR3 is 15 amino acids. The V end lost 3 bases, the J end lost 4 bases, and 14 bases lay between the germline ends. The CDR3 loop is CASSAREGWGNTIYF. In nucleotides, the CDR3 is TGTGCCAGCAGCGCCAGGGAGGGGTGGGGAAACACCATATATTTT.

CDR3 protein: CATSDSGSGEQFF. CDR3 nucleotides: TGTGCCACCAGTGATTCCGGGAGTGGTGAGCAGTTCTTC. The rearrangement joins TRBV24-1 to TRBJ2-1, with D maybe TRBD2 (6 bases). This CDR3 comprises 13 residues. V lost 2 bases, J lost 9 bases, and 10 bases lay in between. Germline loops: CDR1 KGHDR, CDR2 SFDVKD.

V and J are TRBV30 and TRBJ1-3; maybe TRBD1 (5 bases). The CDR3 contains 15 residues. The germline V gene has CDR1 GTSNPN and CDR2 SVGIG (reference sequence). The germline V and J ends were trimmed by 0 bases and 1 base, with 10 bases remaining between them. CDR3 in amino acids: CAWSVRRGSGNTIYF. In DNA form, the CDR3 reads TGTGCCTGGAGTGTACGACGGGGGTCTGGAAACACCATATATTTT.

The J gene is TRBJ2-2, the V gene TRBV7-2, with TRBD2 identical over 12 bases. The CDR3 runs 16 residues. From germline, CDR1 is SGHTA and CDR2 FQGNSA. With V trimmed by 5 bases and J by 5 bases, 6 bases remained unmatched. CDR3 sequence reads: CASSPRLAGVTGELFF. The CDR3 region has the DNA TGTGCCAGCAGCCCTCGACTAGCGGGAGTTACCGGGGAGCTGTTTTTT.

The chain employs TRBV18 and TRBJ2-7; TRBD2 aligns across 9 bases. The CDR3 runs 14 residues. The trim removed 3 bases at V and 3 bases at J, leaving 3 bases unmatched. Germline assignment: CDR1 KGHSH and CDR2 LQKENI. CDR3 sequence (DNA): TGTGCCAGCTCACCGCCTAGCGGGGACTACGAGCAGTACTTC. This translates into CASSPPSGDYEQYF.

The gene calls are TRBV13 and TRBJ1-3; D gene unclear. Trimming took off 1 base at V and 1 base at J, with 8 bases between the two ends. The germline V gene has CDR1 PRHDT and CDR2 FYEKMQ (reference sequence). This CDR3 region has 15 residues. The CDR3 sequence: CASSLVRDSGNTIYF. The CDR3 bases are TGTGCCAGCAGCTTAGTTCGGGATTCTGGAAACACCATATATTTT. Supplemented by reference TRBV13 and TRBJ1-3, the full variable domain reads AAGVIQSPRHLIKEKRETATLKCYPIPRHDTVYWYQQGPGQDPQFLISFYEKMQSDKGSIPDRFSAQQFSDYHSELNMSSLELGDSALYFCASSLVRDSGNTIYFGEGSWLTVV.

The V call is TRBV4-3, the J call TRBJ1-1; 10 nucleotides align to TRBD1. CDR1 and CDR2 from the germline V gene are LGHNA and YSLEER. V shed 2 bases and J 4 bases; nucleotides not matched to a gene: 7. The CDR3 length is 16 residues. The CDR3 bases are TGCGCCAGCAGCCAATTAACCGGGACAGGGGCCACTGAAGCTTTCTTT. This gives the protein CASSQLTGTGATEAFF.

The chain has TRBV20-1 and TRBJ2-1; 9 bases map to TRBD2. The CDR3 covers 15 residues. Germline V gene sequence: CDR1 DFQATT, CDR2 SNEGSKA (reference sequence). After removal of 6 bases from V and 4 bases from J, the junction contained 10 bases not matched to a gene. The CDR3 DNA is TGCAGTGCGAGTTTCCCCACTAGCGGGTACAATGAGCAGTTCTTC. Protein: CSASFPTSGYNEQFF.

The rearrangement links TRBV11-3 to TRBJ2-3; no reliable D call. Germline V CDR1 and CDR2: SGHNT, YENEEA. This CDR3 contains 12 residues. The ends were cut back, 1 base at V and 4 bases at J, with 3 bases in the middle. The CDR3 sequence is CASSLASDTQYF. The CDR3 DNA sequence: TGTGCCAGCAGCTTAGCTTCAGATACGCAGTATTTT. Full variable domain (outside the CDR3, taken from reference TRBV11-3 and TRBJ2-3): EAGVVQSPRYKIIEKKQPVAFWCNPISGHNTLYWYLQNLGQGPELLIRYENEEAVDDSQLPKDRFSAERLKGVDSTLKIQPAELGDSAVYLCASSLASDTQYFGPGTRLTVL.

The chain is built from TRBV5-1 and TRBJ2-7; 12 bases are a match to TRBD2. CDR3 length: 15 residues. CDR1 and CDR2 from the germline V gene are SGHRS and YFSETQ. V lost 3 bases, J lost 7 bases, and 8 bases stayed unmatched. CDR3 region: CASSWETSGSREQYF. CDR3 nucleotide sequence: TGCGCCAGCAGCTGGGAGACTAGCGGGAGCAGGGAGCAGTACTTC.

This clone came up a few times. V gene TRBV19 combines with J gene TRBJ2-2; D might be TRBD1 (5 bases). Per the germline V gene, CDR1 is LNHDA and CDR2 is SQIVND (reference sequence). V lost 3 bases to trimming and J lost 6 bases, with 14 bases between them. The CDR3 extends over 15 amino acids. Here the CDR3 reads CASSMVQGRAGELFF. The CDR3 DNA is TGTGCCAGTAGTATGGTCCAGGGTAGGGCCGGGGAGCTGTTTTTT.

This chain joins TRBV7-8 and TRBJ2-7, with a tentative D call TRBD2 (6 bases). The V end was cut by 1 base, the J end by 7 bases, with 14 bases between. Per the germline V gene, CDR1 is SGHVS and CDR2 is FQNEAQ. The CDR3 covers 14 residues. CDR3 DNA sequence: TGTGCCAGCAGCTTAGGTCCTGGGACTGGGGAGCAGTACTTC. It encodes CASSLGPGTGEQYF.

In its sample, this clone was seen once. The chain is built from TRBV12-3 or TRBV12-4 and TRBJ1-1; no definite D call. Trimming stripped 6 bases from V and 1 base from J, with 9 bases between. The CDR3 loop spans 13 amino acids. The chain's CDR3 is CASSSYWNTEAFF. The CDR3 bases are TGTGCCAGCAGCTCCTATTGGAACACTGAAGCTTTCTTT.